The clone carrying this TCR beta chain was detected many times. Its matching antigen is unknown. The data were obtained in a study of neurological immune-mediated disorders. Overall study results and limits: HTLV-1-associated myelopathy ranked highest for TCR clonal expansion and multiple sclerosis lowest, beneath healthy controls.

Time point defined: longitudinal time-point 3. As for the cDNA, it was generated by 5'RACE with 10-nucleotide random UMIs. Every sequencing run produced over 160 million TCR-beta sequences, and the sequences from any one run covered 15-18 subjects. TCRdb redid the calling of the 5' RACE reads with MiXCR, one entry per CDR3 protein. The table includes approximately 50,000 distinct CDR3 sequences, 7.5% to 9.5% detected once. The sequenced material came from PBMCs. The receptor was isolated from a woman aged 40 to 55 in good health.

The CDR3 spells CASSQMTTGGSYEQYF. The CDR3 DNA sequence: TGTGCCAGCAGCCAAATGACGACAGGGGGCTCCTACGAGCAGTACTTC. The V gene is TRBV4-2, the J gene TRBJ2-7; 9 bases fit TRBD1. This CDR3 comprises 16 residues. Germline-derived CDR1 and CDR2 are LGHNA and YNFKEQ. The J segment lost 0 bases and the V segment lost 2 bases, leaving 5 bases of the junction unmatched.